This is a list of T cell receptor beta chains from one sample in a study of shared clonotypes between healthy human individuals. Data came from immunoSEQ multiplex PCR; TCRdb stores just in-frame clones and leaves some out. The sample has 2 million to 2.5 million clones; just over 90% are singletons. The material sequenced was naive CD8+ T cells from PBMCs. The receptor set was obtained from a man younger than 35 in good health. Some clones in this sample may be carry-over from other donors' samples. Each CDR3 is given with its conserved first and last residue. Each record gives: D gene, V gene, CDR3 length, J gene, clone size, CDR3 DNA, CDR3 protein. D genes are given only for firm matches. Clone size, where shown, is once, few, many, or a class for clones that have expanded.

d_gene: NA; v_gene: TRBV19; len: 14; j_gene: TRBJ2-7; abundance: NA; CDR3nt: TGTGCCAGTAGTATAAGGGCTAGCGCCTACGAGCAGTACTTC; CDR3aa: CASSIRASAYEQYF
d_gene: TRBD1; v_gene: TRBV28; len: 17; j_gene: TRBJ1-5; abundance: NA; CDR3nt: TGTGCCAGCAGCAACGCCGGGACAGCGCATAGCAATCAGCCCCAGCATTTT; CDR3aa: CASSNAGTAHSNQPQHF
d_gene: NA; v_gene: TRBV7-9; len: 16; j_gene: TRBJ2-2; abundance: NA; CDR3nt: TGTGCCAGCAGCTCAACAGGAGACGCGAACACCGGGGAGCTGTTTTTT; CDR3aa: CASSSTGDANTGELFF
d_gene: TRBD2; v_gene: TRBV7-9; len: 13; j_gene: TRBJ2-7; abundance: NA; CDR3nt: TGTGCCAGCAGCCCCCGGGGGGGCTACGAGCAGTACTTC; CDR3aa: CASSPRGGYEQYF
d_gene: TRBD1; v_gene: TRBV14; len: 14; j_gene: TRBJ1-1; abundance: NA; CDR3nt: TGTGCCAGCAGCCCAGACAGGGCGAGCACTGAAGCTTTCTTT; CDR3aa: CASSPDRASTEAFF
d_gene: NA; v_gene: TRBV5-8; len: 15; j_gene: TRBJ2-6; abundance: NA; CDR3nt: TGTGCCAGCAGCCCCGTCCCCGGCGGGGCCAACGTCCTGACTTTC; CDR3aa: CASSPVPGGANVLTF
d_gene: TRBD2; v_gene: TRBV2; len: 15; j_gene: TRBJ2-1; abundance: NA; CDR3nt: TGTGCCAGCACCGAAGGCACTAGCGTAGACAATGAGCAGTTCTTC; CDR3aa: CASTEGTSVDNEQFF
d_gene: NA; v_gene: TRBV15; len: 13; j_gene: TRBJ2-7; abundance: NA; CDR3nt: TGTGCCACCAGCAGCAGCGATCACTACGAGCAGTACTTC; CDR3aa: CATSSSDHYEQYF
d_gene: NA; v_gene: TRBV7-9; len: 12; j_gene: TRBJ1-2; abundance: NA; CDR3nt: TGTGCCAGCAGCCCGAGTAACTATGGCTACACCTTC; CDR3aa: CASSPSNYGYTF
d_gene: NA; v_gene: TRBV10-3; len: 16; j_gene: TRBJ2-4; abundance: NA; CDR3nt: TGTGCCATCAGTGAAGGGCAGGGGATAGCCAAAAACATTCAGTACTTC; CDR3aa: CAISEGQGIAKNIQYF
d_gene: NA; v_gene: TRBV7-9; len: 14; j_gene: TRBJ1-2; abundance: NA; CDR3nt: TGTGCCAGCAGCAGCGTGGAGGACCACTATGGCTACACCTTC; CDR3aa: CASSSVEDHYGYTF
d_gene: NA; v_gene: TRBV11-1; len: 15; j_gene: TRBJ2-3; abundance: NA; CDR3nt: TGTGCCAGCAGCTTAGAAAGCGACCCCACAGATACGCAGTATTTT; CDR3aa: CASSLESDPTDTQYF
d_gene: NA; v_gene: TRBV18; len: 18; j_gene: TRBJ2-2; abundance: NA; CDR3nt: TGTGCCAGCTCACCACCGGTCATCGTGGGTACGAACACCGGGGAGCTGTTTTTT; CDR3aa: CASSPPVIVGTNTGELFF
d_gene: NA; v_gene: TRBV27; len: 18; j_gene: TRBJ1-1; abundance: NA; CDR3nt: TGTGCCAGCAGCCACAACCCGAGCTGGGGGGCTGAGAACACTGAAGCTTTCTTT; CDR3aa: CASSHNPSWGAENTEAFF
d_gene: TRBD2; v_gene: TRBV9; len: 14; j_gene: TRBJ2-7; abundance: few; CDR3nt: TGTGCCAGCAGCGTAGGCCTAGCGGGAAACGAGCAGTACTTC; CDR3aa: CASSVGLAGNEQYF
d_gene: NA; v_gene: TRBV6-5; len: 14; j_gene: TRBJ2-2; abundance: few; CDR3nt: TGTGCCAGCAGTTACTCTTCAGGGCCCGGGGAGCTGTTTTTT; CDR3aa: CASSYSSGPGELFF
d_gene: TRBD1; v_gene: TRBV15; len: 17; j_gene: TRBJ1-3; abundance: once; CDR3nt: TGTGCCACCAGCCCCTCAGGGCAGGGGGCGGATGGAAACACCATATATTTT; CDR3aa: CATSPSGQGADGNTIYF
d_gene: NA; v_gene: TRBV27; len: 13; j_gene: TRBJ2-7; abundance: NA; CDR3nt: TGTGCCAGCAGTTTTTTAGGGGCCTACGAGCAGTACTTC; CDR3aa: CASSFLGAYEQYF
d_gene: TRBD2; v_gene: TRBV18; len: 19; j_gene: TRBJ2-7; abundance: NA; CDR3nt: TGTGCCAGCTCGGAAATCGACGGCCTAGCGGGAGGGCTAACCTACGAGCAGTACTTC; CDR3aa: CASSEIDGLAGGLTYEQYF
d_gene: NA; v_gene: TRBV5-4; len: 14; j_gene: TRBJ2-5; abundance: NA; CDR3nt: TGTGCCAGCAGCTTGAGTGGCAGTGGAAAGACCCAGTACTTC; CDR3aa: CASSLSGSGKTQYF
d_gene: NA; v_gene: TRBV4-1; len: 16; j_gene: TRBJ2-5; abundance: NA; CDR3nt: TGCGCCAGCAGCCAAGCTCCACAGGGCCTGGGAGAGACCCAGTACTTC; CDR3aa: CASSQAPQGLGETQYF
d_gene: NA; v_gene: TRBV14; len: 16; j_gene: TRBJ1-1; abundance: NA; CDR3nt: TGTGCCAGCAGCCAGCCCACCGGGACGGGGAACACTGAAGCTTTCTTT; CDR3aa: CASSQPTGTGNTEAFF
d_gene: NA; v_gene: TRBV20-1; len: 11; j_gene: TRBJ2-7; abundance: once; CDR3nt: TGCAGTGCTAGAGAGGCGTACGAGCAGTACTTC; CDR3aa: CSAREAYEQYF
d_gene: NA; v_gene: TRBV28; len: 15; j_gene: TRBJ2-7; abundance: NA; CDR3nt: TGTGCCAGCAGTTCTCTCCACAGGAGCTCCTACGAGCAGTACTTC; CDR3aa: CASSSLHRSSYEQYF
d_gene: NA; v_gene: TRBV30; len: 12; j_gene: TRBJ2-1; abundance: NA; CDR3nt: TGTGCCTGTCCCGCCTCCTACAATGAGCAGTTCTTC; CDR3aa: CACPASYNEQFF
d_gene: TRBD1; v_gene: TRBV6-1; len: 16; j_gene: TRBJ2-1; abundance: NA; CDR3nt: TGTGCCAGCAGTGAACGACAGGGTTTGAACCCCAATGAGCAGTTCTTC; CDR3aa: CASSERQGLNPNEQFF
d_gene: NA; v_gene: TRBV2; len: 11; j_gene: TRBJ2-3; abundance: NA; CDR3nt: TGTGCCAGTTCATCTGTTGATACGCAGTATTTT; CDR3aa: CASSSVDTQYF
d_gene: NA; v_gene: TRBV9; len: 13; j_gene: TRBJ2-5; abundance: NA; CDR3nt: TGTGCCAGCAGCGGGAGCGATGAGCTGCCCCAGTACTTC; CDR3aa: CASSGSDELPQYF